The clone carrying this T cell receptor beta chain was observed many times. What it binds is not known. This CDR3 spans 13 amino acids. Trimming at V came to 4 bases and at J to 2 bases, leaving 3 bases not matched to a gene. Germline V gives CDR1 SQVTM, CDR2 ANQGSEA. The cDNA had a unique molecular identifier and a template-switch universal primer site. From the 5' RACE reads, TCRdb called clonotypes with MiXCR, one entry per CDR3 protein. The table includes about 690,000 distinct CDR3 sequences, around 6.1% detected once. The sample originates from a study of identical twins. Healthy Caucasian donors formed the entire cohort. Study outcomes and limitations: Sharing of beta out-of-frame sequences by twins showed a weaker excess. Insertion counts were lower in abundant cord blood beta clonotypes, a trend that memory repertoires did not show.

The clonotype comes from a man between 18 and 29 years old in good health. The sequencing sample was made of naive T cells sorted from blood. The rearrangement joins TRBV29-1 to TRBJ2-3; 7 positions agree with TRBD1. Here the CDR3 DNA reads TGCAGCGTTGTGGGGACAGTCACAGATACGCAGTATTTT. Its translation is CSVVGTVTDTQYF.